The clone carrying this TCR beta chain was recorded a few times. While CD8+ and CD4+ T cells were isolated negatively, TEMRA cells were enriched by FACS. This specimen belongs to a study of CD8 T cells in Susac syndrome. Germline CDR1 reads GTSNPN; CDR2 reads SVGIG (reference sequence). This CDR3 is built from 15 residues. J was trimmed by 5 bases and V by 0 bases; bases with no gene match: 8. An amount of RNA that ranged from 0.5 to 1 ug was reverse transcribed with random hexamers. Across 54 Vbeta and 13 Jbeta, TCR beta CDR3 was amplified with immunoSEQ multiplex PCR. TCRdb ran MiXCR on the immunoSEQ multiplex PCR reads and lists one entry per CDR3 protein. The profile shows about 200,000 distinct CDR3 sequences, 90% to 95% of them singletons.

The sample comprised CD4+ T cells from PBMCs. This TCR derives from a human donor with multiple sclerosis. This sequence joins TRBV30 and TRBJ2-5; 8 bases match TRBD1. The CDR3 spells CAWSVAWTGPETQYF. The CDR3 DNA follows: TGTGCCTGGAGTGTTGCTTGGACAGGGCCGGAGACCCAGTACTTC. Full variable domain (rest looked up from reference TRBV30 and TRBJ2-5): SQTIHQWPATLVQPVGSPLSLECTVEGTSNPNLYWYRQAAGRGLQLLFYSVGIGQISSEVPQNLSASRPQDRQFILSSKKLLLSDSGFYLCAWSVAWTGPETQYFGPGTRLLVL.